This T cell receptor beta chain derives from a study of monozygotic twins with cystic fibrosis. For the study at large: Library input was about 3 micrograms of fragmented DNA, with 15 PCR cycles.

Study-wide results and limits: Low clonality (median about 0.0095) suggested a mostly naive repertoire. Monozygotic CF twin pairs shared significantly more nucleotide-identical clonotypes than unrelated CF individuals did.

Details on this clone: The target antigen is unknown.

Using immunoSEQ multiplex PCR, the repertoire was profiled, and TCRdb retains in-frame clones only, with some absent. The sample records about 20,000 clones, more than 80% being singletons. This CDR3 is built from 15 residues. The germline V gene has CDR1 SGHDT and CDR2 YYEEEE. Trimming took 4 bases from V and 0 from J, leaving 13 bases between them. The clonotype was recovered from a girl aged 2 to 9 with cystic fibrosis. V is TRBV5-6 and J is TRBJ1-1, with D maybe TRBD1 (5 bases). The sample taken for sequencing was blood. The CDR3 DNA is TGTGCCAGCAGCCCTGAGGGACCTATGAACACTGAAGCTTTCTTT. Amino acids: CASSPEGPMNTEAFF.